These 15 T cell receptor beta chains came from one sample sequenced in a study of cytomegalovirus exposure and HLA in healthy donors. Primers: 60 Vbeta forward and 13 Jbeta reverse. Assay: immunoSEQ multiplex PCR; the TCRdb copy retains only in-frame clones and omits some. Of some 170,000 clones listed, over 70% were seen once; the top ten hold around 3.4%. Sequencing was carried out using PBMCs. These receptors all stem from a woman in her sixties in good health and CMV-seropositive.

A remark on this clone: This same CDR3 is encoded by further DNA sequences in the sample. The rearrangement links TRBV28 to TRBJ1-2; possibly TRBD1 for D (6 bases). The V gene lost 2 bases and the J gene lost 5 bases, with 12 bases spanning the gap. This CDR3 region has 14 residues. Germline lookup yields CDR1 MDHEN and CDR2 SYDVKM. CDR3 sequence (DNA): TGTGCCAGCAGTTTACTGGACAGCTATTATGGCTACACCTTC. Encoded protein: CASSLLDSYYGYTF.

The V and J genes are TRBV5-1 and TRBJ2-2; TRBD2 matches at 9 bases. This CDR3 contains 15 residues. In germline, CDR1 is SGHRS, CDR2 YFSETQ. J lost 3 bases, V lost 5 bases, and 5 bases had no gene match. The chain's CDR3 is CASRHSGRYTGELFF. CDR3 DNA: TGCGCCAGCAGACATAGCGGGAGATACACCGGGGAGCTGTTTTTT.

V and J are TRBV7-3 and TRBJ2-3, with D perhaps TRBD2 (6 bases). Trimming stripped 5 bases from V and 6 bases from J, with 12 bases between. Germline V CDR1 and CDR2: SGHTA, FQGTGA. The CDR3 sequence is 13 residues long. Here the CDR3 reads CASSLSTSDTQYF. CDR3 nucleotides: TGTGCCAGCAGCCTCTCCACTAGCGATACGCAGTATTTT.

The chain joins TRBV19 to TRBJ1-2; 7 bases align to TRBD1. With V trimmed by 7 bases and J by 4 bases, 3 bases remained unmatched. Germline CDR1 and CDR2: LNHDA and SQIVND (reference sequence). The CDR3 consists of 12 residues. DNA for the CDR3: TGTGCCAGTACCAGGGACAGCTATGGCTACACCTTC. Its translation: CASTRDSYGYTF.

This clone was picked up one time. The chain carries TRBV28 and TRBJ2-3; 8 nucleotides match TRBD1. CDR1 and CDR2 (germline): MDHEN, SYDVKM. After removal of 10 bases from V and 3 bases from J, the junction contained 6 bases not matched to a gene. This CDR3 comprises 13 residues. This CDR3 is CATSDRVTDTQYF. CDR3 in DNA: TGTGCCACCTCGGACAGGGTGACAGATACGCAGTATTTT.

The chain uses TRBV28 and TRBJ1-6, with a weak D call TRBD1 (6 bases). The germline V gene encodes CDR1 MDHEN and CDR2 SYDVKM. This CDR3 spans 17 amino acids. Trimming left V 7 bases short and J 0 bases short, with 16 bases between. CDR3 nucleotides: TGTGCCAGCACCTTACAGGGAAAAAGCTCCTATAATTCACCCCTCCACTTT. It specifies CASTLQGKSSYNSPLHF.

The V gene is TRBV9, the J gene TRBJ1-2; 8 bases map to TRBD1. There are 13 residues in the CDR3. Germline CDR1 is SGDLS and CDR2 is YYNGEE. V was clipped by 5 bases and J by 6 bases; unmatched bases: 6. CDR3 sequence reads: CASRSGGFNGYTF. CDR3 bases: TGTGCCAGCAGATCAGGGGGCTTCAATGGCTACACCTTC.

The genes are TRBV5-1 and TRBJ1-2, with 10 nucleotides matching TRBD1. This CDR3 region has 16 residues. V dropped 2 bases and J dropped 7; count of bases not matched to a gene: 11. Germline V CDR1 and CDR2: SGHRS, YFSETQ. The CDR3 DNA sequence: TGCGCCAGCAGCTTAACCTCTGGGACAGGGGATCCTGGCTACACCTTC. Its protein is CASSLTSGTGDPGYTF.

The V and J genes are TRBV6-6 and TRBJ1-2; possible D gene TRBD1, 6 bases. The length of the CDR3 is 14 residues. V was pared by 6 bases and J by 2 bases, with 13 bases between. Germline V gene sequence: CDR1 MNHNY, CDR2 SVGAGI (reference sequence). The CDR3 loop reads CASRDRTANYGYTF. Here the CDR3 DNA reads TGTGCCAGCAGGGACCGGACAGCAAACTATGGCTACACCTTC.

J is TRBJ1-1 and V is TRBV5-4; unclear D gene. The germline V and J ends were trimmed by 0 bases and 10 bases, with 13 bases remaining between them. This CDR3 contains 13 residues. Germline CDR1 and CDR2: SGHNT and YYREEE (reference sequence). As DNA, the CDR3 is TGTGCCAGCAGCTTGGGGGGAGGGTCAGGAGCTTTCTTT. This codes for CASSLGGGSGAFF.

The chain carries TRBV11-2 and TRBJ1-2; D ambiguous. V lost 1 base to trimming and J lost 4 bases, with 7 bases between them. CDR3 length: 13 residues. The germline CDR1 and CDR2 sequences are SGHAT and FQNNGV. The CDR3 bases are TGTGCCAGCAGCTTAGGACAAGTCTATGGCTACACCTTC. Its translation is CASSLGQVYGYTF.

This chain connects TRBV28 to TRBJ1-2, with D possibly being TRBD1 (6 bases). The V end lost 4 bases, the J end lost 5 bases, and 11 bases lay between the germline ends. Germline values: CDR1 MDHEN, CDR2 SYDVKM. The length of the CDR3 is 13 residues. CDR3 nucleotide sequence: TGTGCCAGCAGTTGGGGGGGGCGTTATGGCTACACCTTC. Protein product: CASSWGGRYGYTF.

The chain recombines TRBV5-1 with TRBJ2-3; 7 bases line up with TRBD1. From germline, CDR1 is SGHRS and CDR2 YFSETQ. The ends lost 0 bases at V and 4 bases at J; junction bases unmatched: 5. The CDR3 is made up of 15 amino acids. CDR3 bases: TGCGCCAGCAGCTTGGAAGGGCAGGGGGCAGATACGCAGTATTTT. Translating it yields CASSLEGQGADTQYF.

J is TRBJ1-5 and V is TRBV6-4; D uncertain. Germline V lookup: CDR1 MRHNA, CDR2 SNTAGT. The CDR3 loop spans 13 amino acids. V lost 3 bases to trimming and J lost 6 bases, with 9 bases between them. The CDR3: CASSEGGRQPQHF. The DNA of the CDR3 is TGTGCCAGCAGTGAAGGTGGGCGTCAGCCCCAGCATTTT.

The chain combines TRBV9 with TRBJ2-2; D is unclear. The CDR3 contains 16 residues. CDR1 SGDLS and CDR2 YYNGEE come from the germline V gene. Trimming shortened V by 2 bases and J by 2 bases, and 13 bases separated the two germline ends. This CDR3 is CASSVAREPNTGELFF. The CDR3 bases are TGTGCCAGCAGCGTTGCGAGAGAACCCAACACCGGGGAGCTGTTTTTT.